This T cell receptor beta chain was identified during a study of cytotoxic CD8 clonotypes in ibrutinib-treated CLL. CDR1 is LNHDA, CDR2 SQIVND, per germline (reference sequence). The CDR3 is 14 amino acids. Losses at the gene ends were 6 bases for V and 8 bases for J; bases not matched to a gene: 9. Researchers set a sequencing depth target of 1 in 200,000 to 1 in 1 million T cells. Using immunoSEQ multiplex PCR, the repertoire was profiled, and TCRdb retains in-frame clones only, with some absent. The sample holds 40,000 or so clones, roughly 70% seen once. The gene calls are TRBV19 and TRBJ2-3, with TRBD1 matching over 9 bases. The material was PBMCs, obtained at disease progression, from a patient treated with ibrutinib. The receptor was isolated from a human donor with chronic lymphocytic leukemia. The CDR3, as DNA: TGTGCCAGTAGCCCGGGACAGGGTTTCGGTACGCAGTATTTT. Protein product: CASSPGQGFGTQYF.